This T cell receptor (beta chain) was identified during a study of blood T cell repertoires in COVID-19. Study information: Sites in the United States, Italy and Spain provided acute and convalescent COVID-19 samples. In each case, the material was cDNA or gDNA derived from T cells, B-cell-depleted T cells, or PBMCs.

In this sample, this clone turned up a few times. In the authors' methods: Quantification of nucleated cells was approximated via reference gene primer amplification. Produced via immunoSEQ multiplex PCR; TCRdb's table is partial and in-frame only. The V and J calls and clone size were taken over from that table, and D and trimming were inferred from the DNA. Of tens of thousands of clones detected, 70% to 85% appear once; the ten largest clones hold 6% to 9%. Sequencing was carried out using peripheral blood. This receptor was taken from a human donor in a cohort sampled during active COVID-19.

CDR3 residues: CASSQSASEQGSTEAFF. DNA of the CDR3: TGCGCCAGCAGTCAATCAGCCAGCGAACAGGGAAGCACTGAAGCTTTCTTT. V is TRBV23-1 and J is TRBJ1-1; perhaps TRBD1 as D (6 bases). TRBV23-1 is flagged as an ORF with uncertain function. Trimming pared 0 bases from V and 4 bases from J, leaving 18 bases between. The length of the CDR3 is 17 residues.